The clone carrying this TCR beta chain was counted a single time. Antigen unknown. This entry is derived from a study of radiotherapy plus CTLA-4 blockade in lung cancer. The study, taken as a whole, reports: Once radiotherapy plus ipilimumab had been given, TCR clones derived from tumor expanded in blood.

CDR1 SGDLS and CDR2 YYNGEE come from the germline V gene. CDR3 length: 15 residues. V lost 3 bases, J lost 6 bases, and 8 bases stayed unmatched. TCRdb's table, derived via immunoSEQ multiplex PCR, lists solely in-frame clones and lacks some. Of about 62,000 clones detected, around 77% appear once; the ten largest clones hold 2.5% to 3%. Sample: peripheral blood, taken from a patient treated with radiotherapy plus ipilimumab. This chain links TRBV9 with TRBJ2-7; 11 positions match TRBD1. This TCR was sampled from a human donor with non-small cell lung cancer who had a complete response to radiotherapy plus ipilimumab. CDR3 coding DNA: TGTGCCAGCAGCGCGGCCTTGGACAGGGGGCGCGAGCAGTACTTC. The encoded protein is CASSAALDRGREQYF.